The 19 T cell receptor beta chains listed next were all sequenced from one sample in a study of regulatory T cells in long-lasting Graves disease. Arm-PCR of CDR3 regions and iRepertoire HTBI primers were the basis on which TCR beta libraries were built. TCRdb reanalysed the multiplex PCR reads using MiXCR and keeps one entry per CDR3 protein. This table holds about 430,000 distinct CDR3 sequences, around 23% found once. The time point was: persistent/refractory GD, antithyroid drugs over 5 years with positive TRAb. PBMC-derived RNA was used for the TCR library. Sequences were derived from peripheral blood mononuclear cells (PBMCs), sampled when the disease was refractory, from a patient treated with antithyroid drugs. The receptors come from a female donor with Graves disease.

The rearrangement uses TRBV20-1 and TRBJ1-2; no reliable D call. Per the germline V gene, CDR1 is DFQATT and CDR2 is SNEGSKA (reference sequence). V gave up 6 bases and J gave up 2 bases, with 10 bases separating them. CDR3 length: 12 residues. This chain's CDR3 is CSAFGGNYGYTF. In DNA, the CDR3 is TGCAGTGCCTTCGGAGGGAACTATGGCTACACCTTC.

This clonotype has at least ten counts. Here the CDR3 reads CASSLLSGRGETQYF. The CDR3 DNA reads as TGTGCCAGCAGTTTACTTAGCGGGAGGGGAGAGACCCAGTACTTC. The chain carries TRBV28 and TRBJ2-5; TRBD2 matches at 11 bases. The V gene end was trimmed by 2 bases and the J gene end by 4 bases; junction bases not matched to a gene: 3. Germline assignment: CDR1 MDHEN and CDR2 SYDVKM. The CDR3 totals 15 residues.

This clonotype has ten or more counts. In DNA form, the CDR3 reads TGTGCCAGCAGCTCGACCGCAAAAGGAGAGACCCAGTACTTC. Translating it yields CASSSTAKGETQYF. The V and J genes are TRBV11-1 and TRBJ2-5; D gene uncertain. V was shortened by 4 bases and J by 4 bases, with 13 bases between the two germline ends. Per germline, CDR1 SGHAT and CDR2 FQDESV (reference sequence). The CDR3 length is 14 residues.

This clonotype has just a few counts. This chain uses TRBV10-3 with TRBJ1-1; D gene ambiguous. This CDR3 spans 14 amino acids. The ends were cut back, 3 bases at V and 4 bases at J, with 12 bases in the middle. CDR1 is ENHRY, CDR2 SYGVKD, per germline. DNA of the CDR3: TGTGCCATCAGTGACAATGGGGTGAGCACTGAAGCTTTCTTT. Encoded protein: CAISDNGVSTEAFF.

This clonotype came up a few times. This chain links TRBV5-4 with TRBJ2-5; 9 bases are shared with TRBD2. V gave up 2 bases and J gave up 1 base; unmatched junction bases: 3. CDR3 length equals 15 residues. In germline, CDR1 is SGHNT, CDR2 YYREEE (reference sequence). The CDR3 region is CASSLVREGQETQYF. CDR3 DNA sequence: TGTGCCAGCAGCTTAGTGCGGGAGGGCCAAGAGACCCAGTACTTC.

The rearrangement joins TRBV6-1 to TRBJ1-2; D uncertain. CDR1 MNHNS and CDR2 SASEGT come from the germline V gene. V lost 2 bases and J lost 7, with 17 bases in between. The CDR3 consists of 15 residues. This CDR3 reads CASSENLKSWSGYTF. CDR3 DNA sequence: TGTGCCAGCAGTGAAAACTTAAAGAGTTGGAGTGGCTACACCTTC.

A few counts support this clonotype. J is TRBJ2-6 and V is TRBV19, with TRBD2 matching over 7 bases. Per germline, CDR1 LNHDA and CDR2 SQIVND (reference sequence). CDR3 size: 16 residues. The V gene end was trimmed by 11 bases and the J gene end by 0 bases; junction bases not matched to a gene: 10. The CDR3 DNA follows: TGTGCCGCTAGGGCAGCGGGGAGCTCTGGGGCCAACGTCCTGACTTTC. Translation gives CAARAAGSSGANVLTF.

This clonotype was counted only a few times. The chain has TRBV7-6 and TRBJ2-2; unclear D gene. Per the germline V gene, CDR1 is SGHVS and CDR2 is FNYEAQ. The V end was cut by 4 bases, the J end by 1 base, with 10 bases between. This CDR3 has 15 residues. The CDR3 region is CASSSDTRNTGELFF. For the CDR3, the DNA is TGTGCCAGCAGCTCAGACACAAGGAACACCGGGGAGCTGTTTTTT.

Only a few counts were recorded for this clonotype. The rearrangement uses TRBV19 and TRBJ2-2; 7 bases agree with TRBD1. The CDR3 is 14 residues long. The V segment lost 7 bases and the J segment 0 bases; nucleotides outside the gene matches: 2. Germline loops: CDR1 LNHDA, CDR2 SQIVND (reference sequence). The CDR3 spells CASKGQTNTGELFF. The DNA of the CDR3 is TGTGCCAGTAAGGGACAGACGAACACCGGGGAGCTGTTTTTT.

This clonotype was observed at least ten times. This chain joins TRBV6-1 and TRBJ2-7, with no clear D. The CDR3 is 11 residues long. V shed 2 bases and J shed 5 bases, with 4 bases lying between them. Germline V gives CDR1 MNHNS, CDR2 SASEGT. The chain's CDR3 is CASSERNEQYF. The CDR3 DNA follows: TGTGCCAGCAGTGAAAGGAACGAGCAGTACTTC.

This clonotype was found many times. The CDR3 coding sequence is TGTGCCAGCAACGGCCGCAGCTCCTACGAGCAGTACTTC. It translates to CASNGRSSYEQYF. J is TRBJ2-7 and V is TRBV2; no definite D call. Germline-derived CDR1 and CDR2 are SNHLY and FYNNEI. CDR3 length equals 13 residues. Trimming took 7 bases from V and 0 from J, leaving 10 bases between them.

The V gene is TRBV5-1, the J gene TRBJ2-4; weak D call: TRBD2 (6 bases). V lost 0 bases to trimming and J lost 10 bases, with 23 bases between them. Looked up from germline, CDR1 is SGHRS and CDR2 is YFSETQ. CDR3 size: 17 residues. The CDR3 sequence: CASSLEWLGLGTVIQYF. The CDR3 DNA follows: TGCGCCAGCAGCTTGGAGTGGTTGGGACTGGGAACGGTAATTCAGTACTTC.

This clonotype was recorded at least ten times. The V gene is TRBV28, the J gene TRBJ1-6, with 8 bases lining up with TRBD1. The ends lost 5 bases at V and 10 bases at J; junction bases unmatched: 13. This CDR3 is 16 amino acids long. Germline V gene lookup returns CDR1 MDHEN and CDR2 SYDVKM. Here the CDR3 reads CASSPSDGQGGSPLHF. The CDR3 nucleotides read TGTGCCAGCAGTCCCTCCGATGGACAGGGTGGGTCACCCCTCCACTTT.

This clonotype was observed a single time. V and J are TRBV19 and TRBJ1-5; D perhaps matches TRBD1 (5 bases). The germline gives CDR1 LNHDA, CDR2 SQIVND (reference sequence). V lost 3 bases, J lost 5 bases, and 8 bases lay in between. The length of the CDR3 is 13 residues. CDR3 loop: CASSIWGDQPQHF. The DNA of the CDR3 is TGTGCCAGTAGTATTTGGGGCGATCAGCCCCAGCATTTT. Full variable domain (remainder filled in from reference TRBV19 and TRBJ1-5): DGGITQSPKYLFRKEGQNVTLSCEQNLNHDAMYWYRQDPGQGLRLIYYSQIVNDFQKGDIAEGYSVSREKKESFPLTVTSAQKNPTAFYLCASSIWGDQPQHFGDGTRLSIL.

The sample holds a few counts of this clonotype. The genes are TRBV7-9 and TRBJ2-7; D gene ambiguous. This CDR3 contains 15 residues. Germline V CDR1 and CDR2: SEHNR, FQNEAQ (reference sequence). The V end lost 5 bases, the J end lost 1 base, and 15 bases lay between the germline ends. In nucleotides, the CDR3 is TGTGCCAGCAGCCCCGGGCCCTTGGGTTCCTACGAGCAGTACTTC. It specifies CASSPGPLGSYEQYF.

This clonotype occurred many times. The J gene is TRBJ2-5, the V gene TRBV3-1, with TRBD1 as a possible D gene (5 bases). Germline values: CDR1 LGHDT, CDR2 YNNKEL (reference sequence). With 4 bases removed from V and 7 bases from J, the gap between germline ends came to 7 bases. The CDR3 sequence is 11 residues long. DNA of the CDR3: TGTGCCAGCAGCCCAGGGCTGACCCAGTACTTC. It yields the protein CASSPGLTQYF.

The rearrangement uses TRBV13 and TRBJ1-1; D not certain. CDR3 size: 12 residues. Between the trimmed V and J ends, which lost 5 bases and 6 bases, there was a span of 10 bases. The germline V gene encodes CDR1 PRHDT and CDR2 FYEKMQ (reference sequence). In DNA, the CDR3 is TGTGCCAGCAGCCTATTCGGGGCTGAAGCTTTCTTT. Encoded protein: CASSLFGAEAFF.

This clonotype was seen ten or more times. The chain joins TRBV20-1 to TRBJ1-2; no clear D gene. Germline V gene data show CDR1 as DFQATT and CDR2 as SNEGSKA (reference sequence). There are 12 residues in the CDR3. Trimming left V 0 bases short and J 3 bases short, with 5 bases between. DNA for the CDR3: TGCAGTGCTAGAGAACCCGACTATGGCTACACCTTC. Amino acids: CSAREPDYGYTF.

This clonotype was picked up many times. The CDR3 DNA sequence: TGTGCCAGCATAAGGGACGCTGTCACCGGGGAGCTGTTTTTT. Protein: CASIRDAVTGELFF. The J gene is TRBJ2-2, the V gene TRBV2; the D call may be TRBD1 or TRBD2 (5 bases each). V was cut by 7 bases and J by 4 bases, with 13 bases left in between. Germline V gene sequence: CDR1 SNHLY, CDR2 FYNNEI. This CDR3 region has 14 residues.